The sample holds a few counts of the clone carrying this T cell receptor beta chain. Its specificity is unknown. Deletions cut 1 base from V and 8 bases from J, with 14 bases between. The CDR3 spans 14 residues. Germline V gives CDR1 LGHNA, CDR2 YSLEER. These data originate in a study of CD8 T cells in ankylosing spondylitis. TCRdb reanalysed the 5' RACE reads using MiXCR and keeps one entry per CDR3 protein. The table lists 150,000 or so distinct CDR3 sequences, around 9.6% of them singletons. Study conclusions and caveats: With a CD8+ phenotype, disease-linked clones were relatively rare in peripheral blood.

The material sequenced was blood, either unsorted or a sorted T cell fraction (not recorded which). This TCR derives from a female donor with ankylosing spondylitis or in good health (not recorded which). V usage is TRBV4-3 and J usage is TRBJ1-2; TRBD1 might be the D (6 bases). In DNA, the CDR3 is TGCGCCAGCAGCCAAGCTCGGGGGCCGGGGGGCTACACCTTC. It specifies CASSQARGPGGYTF.